One sample yielded the 19 T cell receptor beta chains listed below, sequenced in a study of cytomegalovirus exposure and HLA in healthy donors. PCR used 60 Vbeta primers and 13 Jbeta primers. Some clones are missing from TCRdb's copy, which holds only in-frame ones; the method was immunoSEQ multiplex PCR. This sample yields hundreds of thousands of clones, of which 85% to 90% are seen a single time; approximately 2% belongs to the top ten. Sequenced sample: PBMCs. Source of these receptors: a young woman in good health and CMV-seronegative.

The chain joins TRBV5-6 to TRBJ1-1; TRBD1 agrees at 7 bases. This CDR3 is built from 14 residues. J lost 3 bases, V lost 4 bases, and 6 bases had no gene match. Germline V gene data show CDR1 as SGHDT and CDR2 as YYEEEE. The CDR3 is CASSRGHGDTEAFF. The DNA for the CDR3 is TGTGCCAGCAGCAGGGGGCATGGGGACACTGAAGCTTTCTTT.

The chain combines TRBV9 with TRBJ1-1, with 7 bases that match TRBD1. The germline V gene has CDR1 SGDLS and CDR2 YYNGEE. The V and J ends lost 5 bases and 0 bases, in that order; junction bases with no gene match: 7. The CDR3 is 15 residues long. CDR3: CASSINQGVNTEAFF. CDR3 DNA sequence: TGTGCCAGCAGTATAAACCAGGGGGTGAACACTGAAGCTTTCTTT. The entire variable domain, with the rest obtained from reference TRBV9 and TRBJ1-1, is as follows: DSGVTQTPKHLITATGQRVTLRCSPRSGDLSVYWYQQSLDQGLQFLIQYYNGEERAKGNILERFSAQQFPDLHSELNLSSLELGDSALYFCASSINQGVNTEAFFGQGTRLTVV.

The chain joins TRBV6-1 to TRBJ2-2; D might be TRBD1 (6 bases). The germline gives CDR1 MNHNS, CDR2 SASEGT. The CDR3 sequence is 17 residues long. The V and J ends lost 4 bases and 7 bases respectively, with 22 bases between them. The CDR3 spells CASSGRLPSPTGGELFF. DNA for the CDR3: TGTGCCAGCAGTGGGCGGCTTCCTAGCCCGACAGGCGGGGAGCTGTTTTTT.

The rearrangement uses TRBV6-5 and TRBJ1-2, with a tentative D call TRBD1 (5 bases). The CDR3 has 12 residues. In germline, CDR1 is MNHEY, CDR2 SVGAGI. Trimming shortened V by 6 bases and J by 8 bases, and 13 bases separated the two germline ends. The CDR3 here is CASRSRDYGYTF. DNA for the CDR3: TGTGCCAGCAGATCCAGGGATTACGGCTACACCTTC.

The V call is TRBV9, the J call TRBJ2-3, with D possibly matching TRBD1 (5 bases). The V gene's germline CDR1 is SGDLS and CDR2 YYNGEE. The CDR3 runs 15 residues. Trimming took 3 bases from V and 4 from J, leaving 15 bases between them. The CDR3 here is CASSAGPLESDTQYF. The CDR3, as DNA: TGTGCCAGCAGCGCAGGGCCCCTAGAATCAGATACGCAGTATTTT.

The chain recombines TRBV6-1 with TRBJ2-1; perhaps TRBD2 as D (7 bases). Trimming removed 0 bases from V and 4 bases from J, with 13 bases in between. The CDR3 is 16 amino acids. Germline CDR1 and CDR2: MNHNS and SASEGT. CDR3 protein: CASSEARGRGYNEQFF. The CDR3, as DNA: TGTGCCAGCAGTGAAGCGCGGGGGCGCGGGTACAATGAGCAGTTCTTC.

V usage is TRBV19 and J usage is TRBJ1-4; D gene ambiguous. The V and J ends lost 1 base and 3 bases respectively, with 9 bases between them. Germline CDR1 and CDR2: LNHDA and SQIVND (reference sequence). The CDR3 runs to 15 residues. The CDR3 spells CASSIGPGSNEKLFF. CDR3 bases: TGTGCCAGTAGTATAGGGCCGGGGTCTAATGAAAAACTGTTTTTT.

The V call is TRBV7-8, the J call TRBJ2-1; TRBD1 is a possible D gene (5 bases). The germline CDR1 and CDR2 sequences are SGHVS and FQNEAQ. This CDR3 has 15 residues. V lost 0 bases, J lost 8 bases, and 14 bases lay in between. CDR3 sequence (DNA): TGTGCCAGCAGCTTAGCGAGGCAGGGTGGCGATGAGCAGTTCTTC. Protein sequence: CASSLARQGGDEQFF. Full variable domain (missing parts from reference TRBV7-8 and TRBJ2-1): GAGVSQSPRYKVAKRGQDVALRCDPISGHVSLFWYQQALGQGPEFLTYFQNEAQLDKSGLPSDRFFAERPEGSVSTLKIQRTQQEDSAVYLCASSLARQGGDEQFFGPGTRLTVL.

This rearrangement joins TRBV4-1 to TRBJ2-3; 7 bases agree with TRBD2. From germline, CDR1 is MGHRA and CDR2 YSYEKL. CDR3 length equals 16 residues. V dropped 0 bases and J dropped 4; count of bases not matched to a gene: 7. The CDR3: CASSQDHGGYADTQYF. In nucleotides, the CDR3 is TGCGCCAGCAGCCAAGATCACGGGGGGTACGCAGATACGCAGTATTTT.

This chain joins TRBV6-6 and TRBJ1-3; TRBD1 matches at 7 bases. Germline V CDR1 and CDR2: MNHNY, SVGAGI (reference sequence). This CDR3 has 15 amino acids. The V gene end was trimmed by 2 bases and the J gene end by 1 base; junction bases not matched to a gene: 2. For the CDR3, the DNA is TGTGCCAGCAGTTACGACAGGGCTTCTGGAAACACCATATATTTT. Encoded protein: CASSYDRASGNTIYF.

This clone was seen a few times. J is TRBJ2-5 and V is TRBV2; TRBD2 agrees at 7 bases. Germline V lookup: CDR1 SNHLY, CDR2 FYNNEI. The CDR3 extends over 14 amino acids. V lost 11 bases to trimming and J lost 3 bases; unmatched junction nucleotides: 12. The CDR3 DNA follows: TGTGCCTCCTCACGGGGAACTAGCGAAGAGACCCAGTACTTC. It codes for CASSRGTSEETQYF.

The chain carries TRBV5-4 and TRBJ2-3; maybe TRBD2 (5 bases). Trimming took off 6 bases at V and 2 bases at J, with 10 bases between the two ends. Germline lookup yields CDR1 SGHNT and CDR2 YYREEE (reference sequence). The CDR3 extends over 13 amino acids. In DNA, the CDR3 is TGTGCCAGCAAAAAGGGAGCCACAGATACGCAGTATTTT. This translates into CASKKGATDTQYF.

The gene calls are TRBV7-9 and TRBJ1-1, with D possibly being TRBD1 (6 bases). The length of the CDR3 is 14 residues. The V gene lost 2 bases and the J gene lost 9 bases, with 16 bases spanning the gap. Germline CDR1 and CDR2: SEHNR and FQNEAQ (reference sequence). The CDR3 reads CASSLKGGSGKAFF. The CDR3 coding sequence is TGTGCCAGCAGCTTAAAGGGGGGGAGTGGAAAAGCTTTCTTT.

The rearrangement links TRBV7-3 to TRBJ1-6; the D is unclear. CDR3 size: 15 residues. Trimming shortened V by 5 bases and J by 9 bases, and 17 bases separated the two germline ends. CDR1 is SGHTA and CDR2 is FQGTGA in the germline V gene. CDR3 bases: TGTGCCAGCAGCCCGGGGATCGAAGGGCGTTCACCCCTCCACTTT. It specifies CASSPGIEGRSPLHF.

V gene TRBV11-3 combines with J gene TRBJ2-3; no firm D call. V dropped 4 bases and J dropped 6 bases, with 11 bases sitting between them. There are 13 residues in the CDR3. Looked up from germline, CDR1 is SGHNT and CDR2 is YENEEA. CDR3 nucleotide sequence: TGTGCCAGCAGCTCCTGGCCTGGTGATACGCAGTATTTT. This sequence encodes CASSSWPGDTQYF.

The chain joins TRBV19 to TRBJ1-1; a possible D gene is TRBD1 (5 bases). This CDR3 has 16 amino acids. With 6 bases removed from V and 4 bases from J, the gap between germline ends came to 21 bases. Germline values: CDR1 LNHDA, CDR2 SQIVND (reference sequence). CDR3 sequence (DNA): TGTGCCAGTAGAACACAACGCGCAGGGCCCGGCACTGAAGCTTTCTTT. This codes for CASRTQRAGPGTEAFF.

The chain links TRBV10-3 to TRBJ2-3; 10 bases align to TRBD2. The ends lost 5 bases at V and 5 bases at J; junction bases unmatched: 4. The germline CDR1 and CDR2 sequences are ENHRY and SYGVKD. This CDR3 region has 14 residues. The DNA of the CDR3 is TGTGCCATCAGTCTAGCGGGGGTTGAAGATACGCAGTATTTT. It translates to CAISLAGVEDTQYF.

Of note for this clone: Distinct nucleotide sequences in the sample also encode this CDR3. The chain is built from TRBV6-1 and TRBJ1-6, with 9 nucleotides matching TRBD1. The V gene's germline CDR1 is MNHNS and CDR2 SASEGT. The CDR3 extends over 16 amino acids. After removal of 0 bases from V and 5 bases from J, the junction contained 2 bases not matched to a gene. CDR3 coding DNA: TGTGCCAGCAGTGAAGCGACAGGGGGGCATAATTCACCCCTCCACTTT. Protein product: CASSEATGGHNSPLHF.

V and J are TRBV6-1 and TRBJ1-2, with TRBD1 identical over 12 bases. Germline CDR1 and CDR2: MNHNS and SASEGT. The CDR3 runs to 16 residues. After removal of 3 bases from V and 5 bases from J, the junction contained 7 bases not matched to a gene. CDR3 amino acids: CASSDPGQGALYGYTF. The CDR3 region has the DNA TGTGCCAGCAGTGACCCGGGACAGGGGGCGCTTTATGGCTACACCTTC.